What follows are 23 T cell receptor beta chains derived from one specimen sequenced in a study of shared clonotypes between healthy human individuals. Profiled with immunoSEQ multiplex PCR; TCRdb holds only in-frame clones, not every one. The sample lists some 240,000 clones, 50% to 75% seen once, with 11% in the top ten. The material sequenced was memory CD4+ T cells sorted from blood. Subset described: CD45RA-negative fraction. These receptors were collected from a man aged 30 to 39 in good health.

The chain is built from TRBV28 and TRBJ2-5; the D is unclear. V dropped 7 bases and J dropped 5 bases, with 11 bases sitting between them. CDR3 size: 12 residues. Germline CDR1 is MDHEN and CDR2 is SYDVKM. CDR3 protein: CASNTGGETQYF. The CDR3 DNA sequence: TGTGCCAGCAATACGGGTGGTGAGACCCAGTACTTC.

The chain joins TRBV7-2 to TRBJ1-4; tentatively, D is TRBD1 (6 bases). Germline V gene lookup returns CDR1 SGHTA and CDR2 FQGNSA. This CDR3 spans 14 amino acids. V dropped 5 bases and J dropped 8 bases, with 15 bases sitting between them. DNA of the CDR3: TGTGCCAGCAGCACGACGCAGGGGACCGAAAAACTGTTTTTT. It codes for CASSTTQGTEKLFF.

The rearrangement uses TRBV5-6 and TRBJ2-3, with 8 bases identical to TRBD1. V trimming: 1 base; J trimming: 6 bases; junction bases outside the gene matches: 7. Germline V gene sequence: CDR1 SGHDT, CDR2 YYEEEE. The CDR3 contains 15 residues. CDR3 DNA sequence: TGTGCCAGCAGCTTGTACAGGACAGGGCCCGATACGCAGTATTTT. It specifies CASSLYRTGPDTQYF. The full variable domain, with the rest looked up from reference TRBV5-6 and TRBJ2-3, is DAGVTQSPTHLIKTRGQQVTLRCSPKSGHDTVSWYQQALGQGPQFIFQYYEEEERQRGNFPDRFSGHQFPNYSSELNVNALLLGDSALYLCASSLYRTGPDTQYFGPGTRLTVL.

This clone was observed once. The chain joins TRBV2 to TRBJ2-5, with 7 positions matching TRBD2. The J segment lost 5 bases and the V segment lost 2 bases, leaving 11 bases of the junction unmatched. Germline CDR1 SNHLY, CDR2 FYNNEI. CDR3 length: 16 residues. The CDR3 DNA reads TGTGCCAGCAGTGAACCGCGGGAGTCTCGGGCGGAGACCCAGTACTTC. This translates into CASSEPRESRAETQYF.

The J gene is TRBJ1-1, the V gene TRBV7-9, with a weak D call TRBD1 (6 bases). With 5 bases removed from V and 4 bases from J, the gap between germline ends came to 20 bases. The CDR3 is 16 residues long. The V gene's germline CDR1 is SEHNR and CDR2 FQNEAQ (reference sequence). The CDR3 loop is CASSPGQNGGGTEAFF. The DNA of the CDR3 is TGTGCCAGCAGCCCCGGACAGAACGGTGGGGGCACTGAAGCTTTCTTT.

The CDR3 sequence: CASSRSAYNYEQYF. CDR3 DNA: TGTGCCAGCAGCCGATCGGCCTACAACTACGAGCAGTACTTC. The rearrangement links TRBV27 to TRBJ2-7; no definite D call. This CDR3 comprises 14 residues. Germline values: CDR1 MNHEY, CDR2 SMNVEV (reference sequence). Trimming shortened V by 6 bases and J by 3 bases, and 15 bases separated the two germline ends.

The chain employs TRBV5-4 and TRBJ2-2, with 9 positions matching TRBD2. Germline V gene lookup returns CDR1 SGHNT and CDR2 YYREEE (reference sequence). This CDR3 spans 16 amino acids. V was pared by 0 bases and J by 6 bases, with 6 bases of the junction left unmatched. The CDR3 region is CASSLGGGRAAGELFF. Here the CDR3 DNA reads TGTGCCAGCAGCTTGGGGGGCGGGAGGGCCGCCGGGGAGCTGTTTTTT.

This chain links TRBV5-4 with TRBJ1-5; 8 nucleotides line up with TRBD1. V lost 1 base, J lost 7 bases, and 16 bases stayed unmatched. CDR3 size: 18 residues. Germline V gene lookup returns CDR1 SGHNT and CDR2 YYREEE (reference sequence). The CDR3 coding sequence is TGTGCCAGCAGCTTGAGAGGGGATTTGGCAGGGGGCAGACAGCCCCAGCATTTT. Its translation is CASSLRGDLAGGRQPQHF.

This clone was seen only a few times. The rearrangement joins TRBV18 to TRBJ2-5; D gene ambiguous. Trimming left V 5 bases short and J 2 bases short, with 9 bases between. This CDR3 has 13 residues. The germline V gene encodes CDR1 KGHSH and CDR2 LQKENI. CDR3 region: CASSTGHQETQYF. CDR3 coding DNA: TGTGCCAGCTCAACGGGCCATCAAGAGACCCAGTACTTC.

The V gene is TRBV27, the J gene TRBJ2-7, with 9 nucleotides matching TRBD2. The V gene's germline CDR1 is MNHEY and CDR2 SMNVEV (reference sequence). After removal of 3 bases from V and 7 bases from J, the junction contained 7 bases not matched to a gene. CDR3 length: 14 amino acids. The CDR3 sequence is CASSFFGTSWEQYF. The CDR3 DNA reads as TGTGCCAGCAGTTTCTTCGGGACTAGCTGGGAGCAGTACTTC.

This rearrangement joins TRBV5-1 to TRBJ2-1; TRBD1 might be the D (5 bases). CDR1 and CDR2 from the germline V gene are SGHRS and YFSETQ. The CDR3 contains 13 residues. Trimming removed 3 bases at V and 6 bases at J, with 10 bases between. The chain's CDR3 is CASSSTVSNEQFF. In nucleotides, the CDR3 is TGCGCCAGCAGCTCGACAGTCAGCAATGAGCAGTTCTTC.

This clone was observed a handful of times. The chain couples TRBV6-6 to TRBJ1-2; the D is unclear. The CDR3 runs to 11 residues. Germline loops: CDR1 MNHNY, CDR2 SVGAGI (reference sequence). Trimming pared 6 bases from V and 7 bases from J, leaving 9 bases between. The CDR3 spells CASSGSVGYTF. CDR3 bases: TGTGCCAGCAGCGGGAGCGTTGGCTACACCTTC.

V and J are TRBV9 and TRBJ2-5; D is possibly TRBD1 (6 bases). Trimming cost V 5 bases and J 2 bases, with 16 bases left between them. This CDR3 spans 15 amino acids. From germline, CDR1 is SGDLS and CDR2 YYNGEE. The CDR3 coding sequence is TGTGCCAGCAGTCCGACAGGAGCACTTCAAGAGACCCAGTACTTC. Protein sequence: CASSPTGALQETQYF.

This clone was counted a few times. V and J are TRBV5-6 and TRBJ1-5; 10 bases are shared with TRBD1. Per the germline V gene, CDR1 is SGHDT and CDR2 is YYEEEE. The CDR3 runs 18 residues. V trimming: 4 bases; J trimming: 2 bases; junction bases outside the gene matches: 12. The CDR3, as DNA: TGTGCCAGCAGCCTCTCCCTCGGGACAGGGGTTCGCAATCAGCCCCAGCATTTT. It translates to CASSLSLGTGVRNQPQHF. Complete variable domain (other parts from reference TRBV5-6 and TRBJ1-5): DAGVTQSPTHLIKTRGQQVTLRCSPKSGHDTVSWYQQALGQGPQFIFQYYEEEERQRGNFPDRFSGHQFPNYSSELNVNALLLGDSALYLCASSLSLGTGVRNQPQHFGDGTRLSIL.

The chain carries TRBV6-6 and TRBJ2-7; maybe TRBD2 (5 bases). The CDR3 covers 15 residues. The ends were cut back, 2 bases at V and 7 bases at J, with 18 bases in the middle. Looked up from germline, CDR1 is MNHNY and CDR2 is SVGAGI (reference sequence). The CDR3 nucleotides are TGTGCCAGCAGTTACGCCCCGCTCTACTCGGGGGAGCAGTACTTC. It specifies CASSYAPLYSGEQYF.

This chain connects TRBV30 to TRBJ2-7, with D possibly TRBD1 on 6 matching bases. Trimming pared 0 bases from V and 12 bases from J, leaving 12 bases between. The germline CDR1 and CDR2 sequences are GTSNPN and SVGIG (reference sequence). The length of the CDR3 is 11 residues. CDR3 in amino acids: CAWSVLDRRYF. DNA of the CDR3: TGTGCCTGGAGTGTATTGGACAGACGGTACTTC.

This clone turned up a few times. The V and J genes are TRBV21-1 and TRBJ2-2; no DNA check was done on the table's D call, TRBD1. TRBV21-1 is given as a pseudogene. The CDR3 is 16 amino acids. The CDR3 sequence is CASSKVGQAYTGELFF. The CDR3, as DNA: TGTGCCAGCAGCAAGGTGGGACAGGCGTACACCGGGGAGCTGTTTTTT.

The chain uses TRBV27 and TRBJ2-2; possibly TRBD1 or TRBD2 for D (5 bases each). CDR3 length: 16 amino acids. Germline values: CDR1 MNHEY, CDR2 SMNVEV (reference sequence). The V end lost 3 bases, the J end lost 6 bases, and 17 bases lay between the germline ends. This chain's CDR3 is CASSLRGTGVAGELFF. DNA of the CDR3: TGTGCCAGCAGTTTGAGAGGGACCGGGGTGGCCGGGGAGCTGTTTTTT.

The chain uses TRBV27 and TRBJ2-3; tentatively, D is TRBD2 (5 bases). The CDR3 has 14 amino acids. V lost 5 bases to trimming and J lost 1 base, with 10 bases between them. Looked up from germline, CDR1 is MNHEY and CDR2 is SMNVEV (reference sequence). CDR3 residues: CASSLLAGTDTQYF. The CDR3 nucleotides read TGTGCCAGCAGTCTTCTAGCCGGCACAGATACGCAGTATTTT.

V usage is TRBV28 and J usage is TRBJ2-3; D may be TRBD1 or TRBD2 (6 bases each). Germline V gene data show CDR1 as MDHEN and CDR2 as SYDVKM. The CDR3 is 14 residues long. The V and J ends lost 7 bases and 4 bases respectively, with 15 bases between them. Here the CDR3 reads CASNPPEGADTQYF. In DNA form, the CDR3 reads TGTGCCAGCAATCCACCGGAGGGGGCAGATACGCAGTATTTT.

This clone was detected only a few times. The V call is TRBV14, the J call TRBJ2-6; TRBD2 is a possible D gene (6 bases). The CDR3 runs to 15 residues. The V and J ends lost 9 bases and 4 bases respectively, with 16 bases between them. The germline V gene encodes CDR1 SGHDN and CDR2 FVKESK. This CDR3 reads CASHQGGVGANVLTF. The CDR3, as DNA: TGTGCCAGTCACCAGGGCGGGGTCGGGGCCAACGTCCTGACTTTC.

The rearrangement uses TRBV6-1 and TRBJ1-1; D is unclear. The CDR3 contains 14 residues. Trimming took 4 bases from V and 6 from J, leaving 15 bases between them. Per the germline V gene, CDR1 is MNHNS and CDR2 is SASEGT. The CDR3 protein is CASSGSRLIAEAFF. In DNA form, the CDR3 reads TGTGCCAGCAGTGGATCCAGACTGATCGCTGAAGCTTTCTTT.

The genes are TRBV5-5 and TRBJ1-3; D gene unclear. In germline, CDR1 is SGHKS, CDR2 YYEKEE (reference sequence). There are 16 residues in the CDR3. Trimming took 4 bases from V and 0 from J, leaving 14 bases between them. This CDR3 reads CASSGERRFSGNTIYF. In nucleotides, the CDR3 is TGTGCCAGCAGCGGAGAGAGGCGATTCTCTGGAAACACCATATATTTT.